This entry concerns a single T cell receptor (beta chain). Its antigen is still unknown. No base-level quality is on record; no much larger clone is a single base apart. The method was the immunoSEQ multiplex PCR assay. This is the immuneACCESS table as TCRdb keeps it, with only in-frame sequences that have V and J called. A part of the clones is gone; compared with another copy, unresolved V genes explain less than half, and the rest is unexplained. In all, the sample holds 65,000 to 95,000 clones, and approximately 97% of those were seen once. Jointly, the top ten make up roughly 0.17% of the sample. This record belongs to a study of technical replicates of blood from several donors (dated 2017 in TCRdb). Clipping removes 0 bases from V and 3 bases from J, with 6 as the unmatched junction base count. The germline V gene (reference sequence) sets CDR1 to SEHNR and CDR2 to FQNEAQ. The cysteine opens and the phenylalanine closes a CDR3 of 17 amino acids. The sequence is cut down to CDR3 DNA, 51 bases in frame from base 1.

This chain is built from TRBV7-9 and TRBJ2-3; TRBD2 fits 10 bases in the junction. This TCR was sampled from a human donor in good health. Sequencing used T cells isolated from PBMCs. The sequenced DNA: TGTGCCAGCAGCTTAGCGCGTCTAGCGGGAGTAACAGATACGCAGTATTTT. It encodes CASSLARLAGVTDTQYF.